The 5 T cell receptor beta chains below were found in one sample sequenced in a study of beta chain features in type 1 diabetes. Study results and limitations: TCRB CDR3s from Type 1 diabetes patients were moderately but significantly shorter in all four CD4+ subsets.

Reverse transcribing all isolated RNA meant expressed TCRB transcripts were sequenced. Assay used: immunoSEQ multiplex PCR; TCRdb lists only in-frame clones, some missing. Seen here are hundreds of thousands of clones, over 10% observed once, and the top ten hold less than 0.025%. The antigens for these receptors are not known. The sample taken for sequencing was naive CD4+ T cells from blood. The origin of the receptors is a man younger than 35 with type 1 diabetes.

This clone was detected only a few times. The chain couples TRBV15 to TRBJ2-4; 7 nucleotides agree with TRBD1. Per the germline V gene, CDR1 is LNHNV and CDR2 is YYDKDF (reference sequence). CDR3 length: 16 residues. Trimming removed 5 bases from V and 0 bases from J; junction bases left unmatched: 7. The CDR3, as DNA: TGTGCCACCAGCGACAGGGACCATCTAGCCAAAAACATTCAGTACTTC. Translated, it gives CATSDRDHLAKNIQYF.

In its sample, this clone was seen a few times. The chain carries TRBV18 and TRBJ2-2; no firm D call. The germline gives CDR1 KGHSH, CDR2 LQKENI. This CDR3 has 14 residues. The V gene lost 3 bases and the J gene lost 10 bases, with 15 bases spanning the gap. For the CDR3, the DNA is TGTGCCAGCTCACCGCTTGGACCAGCCGAGGAGCTGTTTTTT. Encoded protein: CASSPLGPAEELFF.

This clone showed up just a few times. The chain carries TRBV30 and TRBJ2-7, with D possibly being TRBD1 (5 bases). CDR3 length equals 11 residues. V was clipped by 2 bases and J by 5 bases, with 7 bases between them. Germline V gene data show CDR1 as GTSNPN and CDR2 as SVGIG (reference sequence). The CDR3 DNA reads as TGTGCCTGGAGTCAGGGTCACGAGCAGTACTTC. Protein sequence: CAWSQGHEQYF.

CDR3 nucleotides: TGCGCCAGCAGTCAATCATGCGACAGGGGGGGGTATAGCAATCAGCCCCAGCATTTT. Translated: CASSQSCDRGGYSNQPQHF. V gene TRBV23-1 combines with J gene TRBJ1-5; 9 bases are shared with TRBD1. TRBV23-1 is identified as an open reading frame with a role that is uncertain. This CDR3 comprises 19 residues. Trimming at V came to 0 bases and at J to 0 bases, leaving 9 bases not matched to a gene.

In its sample, this clone was seen once. The gene calls are TRBV28 and TRBJ1-4; D remains unclear. V was clipped by 2 bases and J by 9 bases, with 22 bases between them. Germline CDR1 and CDR2: MDHEN and SYDVKM. The CDR3 consists of 17 residues. CDR3 DNA sequence: TGTGCCAGCAGTTTACCCCTTTCACCGGCTTCTTCGAAAAAACTGTTTTTT. It codes for CASSLPLSPASSKKLFF.